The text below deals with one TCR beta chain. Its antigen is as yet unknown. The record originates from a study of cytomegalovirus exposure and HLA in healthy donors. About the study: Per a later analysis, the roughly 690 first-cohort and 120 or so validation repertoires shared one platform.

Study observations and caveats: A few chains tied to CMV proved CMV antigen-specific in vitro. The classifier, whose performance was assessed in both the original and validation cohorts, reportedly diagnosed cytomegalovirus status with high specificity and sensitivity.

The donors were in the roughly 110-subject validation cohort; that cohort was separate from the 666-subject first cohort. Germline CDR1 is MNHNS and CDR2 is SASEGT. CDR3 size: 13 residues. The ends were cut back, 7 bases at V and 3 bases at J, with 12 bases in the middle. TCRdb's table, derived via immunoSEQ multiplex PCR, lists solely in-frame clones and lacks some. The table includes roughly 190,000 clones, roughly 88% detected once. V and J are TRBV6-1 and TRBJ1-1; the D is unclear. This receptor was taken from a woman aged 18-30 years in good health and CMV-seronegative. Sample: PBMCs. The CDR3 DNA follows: TGTGCCAGCACCCTGGGAGACTACACTGAAGCTTTCTTT. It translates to CASTLGDYTEAFF.